This is a list of T cell receptor beta chains from one sample in a study of T cell repertoires in cytomegalovirus infection. No cognate antigen is known for these TCRs. Each CDR3 protein is one row after TCRdb ran MiXCR on the reads. The sample has about 60,000 distinct CDR3 sequences, 33% seen once; the top ten hold 65% to 80%. Sequencing was performed on PBMCs, sequenced either directly or after in vitro stimulation (not recorded which). The receptors shown here come from a human donor in good health (CMV status not recorded). Some clones in this sample may be carry-over from other donors' samples. Each CDR3 is given with its conserved first and last residue.

j_call v_call cdr3_length cdr3_aa
TRBJ2-5 TRBV7-4 16 CASSPRDRGLGETQYF
TRBJ1-2 TRBV7-8 13 CASSSLLDWGYTF
TRBJ1-3 TRBV7-6 16 CASSLGKEVSGNTIYF
TRBJ2-5 TRBV7-9 14 CASSLFGDSETQYF
TRBJ1-1 TRBV28 12 CASTLLNTEAFF
TRBJ1-5 TRBV28 15 CASSLWSVDNQPQHF
TRBJ2-2 TRBV19 16 CASSIGTSGDTGELFF
TRBJ2-7 TRBV6-1 18 CASPTPGTSEKSSYEQYF
TRBJ2-1 TRBV27 15 CASSLLRDEGNEQFF
TRBJ2-3 TRBV2 16 CASSTTRDGLGDTQYF
TRBJ2-3 TRBV6-6 16 CASSYSLAGATDTQYF
TRBJ2-1 TRBV9 15 CASSEAPSPHNEQFF
TRBJ2-6 TRBV6-2/TRBV6-3 18 CASSPGLGWVAGANVLTF
TRBJ2-3 TRBV12-3/TRBV12-4 14 CASRGQITTDTQYF
TRBJ2-7 TRBV7-9 11 CASSFGHEQYF
TRBJ2-7 TRBV20-1 14 CSARVIAGSYEQYF
TRBJ2-5 TRBV12-3/TRBV12-4 16 CASSRSSQVYEETQYF
TRBJ2-7 TRBV6-4 14 CATKLSSGSYEQYF
TRBJ2-2 TRBV6-1 16 CASSERAGGSLGELFF
TRBJ2-2 TRBV12-3/TRBV12-4 16 CASSFGTGGYIGELFF
TRBJ2-5 TRBV2 15 CASRAREGITETQYF
TRBJ2-7 TRBV6-2/TRBV6-3 16 CASSYRRYGSSYEQYF
TRBJ2-1 TRBV5-4 16 CASSAQGGRGRAEQFF
TRBJ1-2 TRBV7-2 12 CASSPNPGGYTF
TRBJ1-5 TRBV2 13 CASRGQGRQPQHF
TRBJ2-1 TRBV4-1 16 CASSHQNGLAEGEQFF
TRBJ2-5 TRBV5-1 19 CASSLEGSSGGFSGETQYF
TRBJ2-3 TRBV10-3 16 CAISPGLAGWGDTQYF
TRBJ2-7 TRBV11-2 15 CASSPEGVFSYEQYF
TRBJ2-7 TRBV10-3 14 CAISRDFSSYEQYF
TRBJ1-5 TRBV7-8 14 CASSLVWSNQPQHF
TRBJ2-3 TRBV20-1 14 CSAKLAGGGDTQYF
TRBJ2-7 TRBV12-3/TRBV12-4 15 CASSLFYSGSNEQYF
TRBJ1-2 TRBV7-2 15 CASTLLPSFPYGYTF
TRBJ2-5 TRBV10-2 15 CASTWDLAGKETQYF
TRBJ2-7 TRBV7-2 17 CASTPFGLAGDGYEQYF
TRBJ1-6 TRBV7-9 19 CASSFRGKADSSYNSPLHF
TRBJ1-5 TRBV19 14 CASSEGQGAQPQHF
TRBJ2-3 TRBV7-2 11 CASSFWGTQYF
TRBJ2-5 TRBV18 16 CASSPGTGRFQETQYF
TRBJ2-7 TRBV7-2 16 CASSKGVGQGAGEQYF
TRBJ2-3 TRBV2 14 CASSSTVSTDTQYF
TRBJ2-5 TRBV19 14 CASSSPRRQETQYF
TRBJ2-3 TRBV9 13 CASNGPSTDTQYF
TRBJ2-3 TRBV15 18 CATSRVPESGPFIHTQYF
TRBJ2-5 TRBV7-6 15 CASSKTAGWEETQYF
TRBJ2-2 TRBV7-2 14 CASSLERDTGELFF
TRBJ1-6 TRBV7-2 17 CASSLGGEGAQVRTLHF